This TCR beta chain came from a study of cytomegalovirus exposure and HLA in healthy donors. Study conclusions and caveats: Some public TCRs appeared in many individuals, while most sequences were rare.

Germline assignment: CDR1 MDHEN and CDR2 SYDVKM. The CDR3 has 15 residues. V shed 3 bases, J shed 0 bases, and the junction held 5 bases outside the gene matches. Both 60 Vbeta primers and 13 Jbeta primers went into the PCR. The data were produced by immunoSEQ multiplex PCR, yet TCRdb's version contains in-frame clones alone and is incomplete. The sample records about 150,000 clones, just under 70% being singletons. This clone was picked up a small number of times. Its target is not known. V is TRBV28 and J is TRBJ2-7; 7 bases align to TRBD1. This TCR came from a man between 60 and 75 years old in good health and CMV-seronegative. The specimen was PBMCs. The CDR3 is CASSLSQGHSYEQYF. In DNA form, the CDR3 reads TGTGCCAGCAGTTTGTCACAGGGGCACTCCTACGAGCAGTACTTC.